This T cell receptor (beta chain) was captured in a study of cytomegalovirus exposure and HLA in healthy donors. The study ran its PCR with 60 Vbeta and 13 Jbeta primers. In the original workflow: Later, some 79 million unique TCR beta chains were counted in an analysis, and roughly 11 million of them were shared. Assay: immunoSEQ multiplex PCR; the TCRdb copy retains only in-frame clones and omits some. D and trimming were read from the DNA, whereas the V and J calls and clone size are those reported in that table. The data contain around 76,000 clones, roughly 73% of them singletons. Germline V lookup: CDR1 SGHNT, CDR2 YYREEE (reference sequence). Trimming pared 1 base from V and 1 base from J, leaving 6 bases between. The CDR3 has 13 amino acids. Study observations and caveats: Reportedly, fewer N-insertions than the 666-donor mean appeared in an Asian-associated ancestry cluster in a later analysis. Earlier findings revealed that most TCR beta V segments proved productive either about 87% or about 30% of the time.

Turning to this clone: Its antigen is undetermined.

This receptor was identified in a woman in her forties in good health and CMV-seropositive. The specimen was PBMCs. V gene TRBV5-4 combines with J gene TRBJ2-7; tentative D call: TRBD1 (5 bases). This CDR3 reads CASSLQGSYEQYF. As DNA, the CDR3 is TGTGCCAGCAGCTTGCAGGGTTCCTACGAGCAGTACTTC.